These 19 T cell receptor beta chains originate from one sample sequenced in a study of tumor-infiltrating lymphocytes in primary liver carcinoma. Taking roughly 20-34 mg of unsorted bulk tissue, the authors co-extracted RNA and DNA. A primer in the constant region served to generate TCR beta cDNA from around 500 ng of total RNA. What produced the TCR beta libraries was three nested multiplex PCR rounds using slightly modified ARM-PCR. Forward primers for TRBV1-TRBV30 and a C-beta reverse primer served the first two PCR rounds, at approximately 10 cycles each. One entry per CDR3 protein results from TCRdb running MiXCR on the multiplex PCR reads. The repertoire includes about 120,000 distinct CDR3 sequences, about two thirds of them detected once, and around 8.1% sits in the top ten. The sample was tumor-adjacent normal liver tissue. The receptors derive from a woman in her fifties or sixties with primary liver carcinoma and hepatitis B virus infection.

This clonotype appeared many times. V is TRBV7-9 and J is TRBJ2-1, with TRBD2 identical over 10 bases. J gave up 5 bases and V 7 bases, and 5 bases lay outside the gene matches. The CDR3 loop spans 14 amino acids. CDR1 SEHNR and CDR2 FQNEAQ come from the germline V gene (reference sequence). This CDR3 is CASNEAGGNNEQFF. Here the CDR3 DNA reads TGTGCCAGCAACGAAGCGGGAGGGAACAATGAGCAGTTCTTC.

Of note for this clonotype: Its ends do not fully match the called genes, so a read error is possible. The chain employs TRBV11-3 and TRBJ2-5; 7 bases line up with TRBD1. Germline values: CDR1 SGHNT, CDR2 YENEEA. The CDR3 totals 13 residues. The CDR3: CDSSLTGEETQYF. For the CDR3, the DNA is TGTGACAGCAGTCTCACAGGGGAAGAGACACAGTACTTC.

In the case of this clonotype: The CDR3 does not close with the conserved phenylalanine or tryptophan, likely indicating a read error. The chain joins TRBV4-2 to TRBJ1-2, with TRBD1 as a possible D gene (6 bases). The CDR3 extends over 16 amino acids. Per the germline V gene, CDR1 is LGHNA and CDR2 is YNFKEQ. V lost 2 bases, J lost 1 base, and 14 bases lay in between. The CDR3 DNA reads as TGTGCCAGCAGCCAATCTGGGACACCAGATAACTATGGCTACACCTCC. Translated: CASSQSGTPDNYGYTS.

V is TRBV29-1 and J is TRBJ2-7; 10 bases match TRBD1. Germline V gives CDR1 SQVTM, CDR2 ANQGSEA. The V segment lost 7 bases and the J segment 6 bases; nucleotides outside the gene matches: 9. This CDR3 has 13 amino acids. CDR3 sequence: CSAWDRGHFEQYF. DNA of the CDR3: TGCAGCGCCTGGGACAGGGGACACTTCGAGCAGTACTTC.

A remark on this clonotype: This may be a read error: a much more frequent sequence differs by one nucleotide. In this CDR3 the conserved last residue, phenylalanine or tryptophan, is missing, so a read error is likely. The limits of the CDR3 on the DNA are not certain, so only TCRdb's listed CDR3 is given. The chain links TRBV28 to TRBJ2-1; the listed D gene, TRBD2, was not tested against the DNA. The germline V gene encodes CDR1 MDHEN and CDR2 SYDVKM. Termini included, the CDR3 measures 12 amino acids. This CDR3 reads CASSRQGTSGKL.

To note about this clonotype: Relative to the germline gene, one junction end is altered; a read error may explain this. The chain links TRBV9 to TRBJ2-1; 7 nucleotides match TRBD1. The germline V gene encodes CDR1 SGDLS and CDR2 YYNGEE. The CDR3 covers 19 residues. The chain's CDR3 is CARSVGGGGGWSSYNEQSF. As DNA, the CDR3 is TGTGCCAGGAGCGTAGGGGGCGGAGGCGGTTGGAGCTCCTACAATGAGCAGTCCTTC.

This rearrangement joins TRBV29-1 to TRBJ2-7, with 11 bases identical to TRBD2. CDR3 length: 16 residues. Looked up from germline, CDR1 is SQVTM and CDR2 is ANQGSEA. Trimming took 6 bases from V and 4 from J; bases not matched to a gene: 14. The CDR3 protein is CSVTGTSGSTKYEQYF. The CDR3 DNA reads TGCAGCGTAACCGGGACTAGCGGTTCTACAAAGTACGAGCAGTACTTC.

Remarks on this clonotype: The junction does not match germline at one end; this may be a read error. The chain carries TRBV6-5 and TRBJ2-1, with D possibly TRBD1 on 6 matching bases. Germline V gene sequence: CDR1 MNHEY, CDR2 SVGAGI. The CDR3 is 14 amino acids. Here the CDR3 DNA reads TGTGCCAGCAATTACCTGGGACACAACAATGAGCAGTTATTC. Amino acid sequence: CASNYLGHNNEQLF.

This clonotype was detected many times. The chain is built from TRBV4-1 and TRBJ1-2; TRBD1 agrees at 8 bases. The trim removed 1 base at V and 2 bases at J, leaving 0 bases unmatched. Per the germline V gene, CDR1 is MGHRA and CDR2 is YSYEKL. This CDR3 region has 14 residues. The CDR3 nucleotides read TGCGCCAGCAGCCAAGGGACAGGGAACTATGGCTACACCTTC. Encoded protein: CASSQGTGNYGYTF.

A few counts support this clonotype. Germline and junction disagree at one end, which may indicate a read error. This chain links TRBV11-2 with TRBJ2-5; D possibly matches TRBD1 or TRBD2 (6 bases each). This CDR3 has 14 amino acids. Germline CDR1 and CDR2: SGHAT and FQNNGV. This chain's CDR3 is CASSLIPGPGAHYF. The CDR3 nucleotides read TGTGCCAGCAGCTTAATTCCGGGACCGGGGGCCCACTACTTC.

This clonotype has at least ten counts. The CDR3 sequence is CASSFWQPNTEAFF. The CDR3 nucleotides read TGTGCCAGCAGCTTTTGGCAGCCGAACACTGAAGCTTTCTTT. This chain joins TRBV13 and TRBJ1-1; D is uncertain. The CDR3 spans 14 residues. From germline, CDR1 is PRHDT and CDR2 FYEKMQ (reference sequence). V lost 3 bases, J lost 1 base, and 9 bases lay in between. Full variable domain (remainder filled in from reference TRBV13 and TRBJ1-1): AAGVIQSPRHLIKEKRETATLKCYPIPRHDTVYWYQQGPGQDPQFLISFYEKMQSDKGSIPDRFSAQQFSDYHSELNMSSLELGDSALYFCASSFWQPNTEAFFGQGTRLTVV.

For this clonotype: No DNA is shown, since the ends of the CDR3 on it are uncertain; the CDR3 is the one TCRdb lists. The rearrangement links TRBV29-1 to TRBJ1-1; the table's D call, TRBD1, has no DNA check behind it. The CDR3 has 13 residues if both end residues are counted. The germline CDR1 and CDR2 sequences are SQVTM and ANQGSEA. The CDR3 region is CSVGAGTGSGASF.

About this clonotype: Relative to the germline gene, one junction end is altered; a read error may explain this. V is TRBV6-4 and J is TRBJ2-1; TRBD1 or TRBD2 may be the D gene (5 bases each). The CDR3 length is 14 residues. Looked up from germline, CDR1 is MRHNA and CDR2 is SNTAGT. The CDR3 DNA sequence: TGTGCTAGCAATGACACAGGCGGGTACAATGAGCAGTTCTTC. As protein: CASNDTGGYNEQFF.

This clonotype was counted many times. The chain recombines TRBV12-3 or TRBV12-4 with TRBJ2-1, with D tentatively TRBD2 (5 bases). CDR3 length: 14 amino acids. The V gene lost 7 bases and the J gene lost 9 bases, with 19 bases spanning the gap. CDR3 in amino acids: CASTGWESRVEQFF. In nucleotides, the CDR3 is TGTGCCAGCACCGGGTGGGAGTCGAGAGTTGAGCAGTTCTTC.

Concerning this clonotype itself: The junction departs from germline at one end; a sequencing error may be responsible. The rearrangement uses TRBV6-5 and TRBJ2-7, with 10 nucleotides matching TRBD1. The CDR3 length is 14 residues. Germline assignment: CDR1 MNHEY and CDR2 SVGAGI. CDR3 residues: CTSNYSTGGHEQYF. In nucleotides, the CDR3 is TGTACCAGCAATTACTCGACAGGGGGCCACGAGCAGTACTTC.

This clonotype was seen repeatedly, ten times or more. The DNA of the CDR3 is TGTGCCAGCAGTCCGAGAAGTTACGGAGGAAGCAATCAGCCCCAGCATTTT. Encoded protein: CASSPRSYGGSNQPQHF. This rearrangement joins TRBV6-6 to TRBJ1-5; no definite D call. Deletions cut 5 bases from V and 1 base from J, with 18 bases between. This CDR3 spans 17 amino acids. Germline assignment: CDR1 MNHNY and CDR2 SVGAGI (reference sequence).

This chain links TRBV20-1 with TRBJ2-7; 8 bases match TRBD2. Germline V gene lookup returns CDR1 DFQATT and CDR2 SNEGSKA (reference sequence). CDR3 size: 15 residues. V gave up 1 base and J gave up 1 base; unmatched junction bases: 6. The DNA of the CDR3 is TGCAGTGCTAGAGGACGACTAGCGACGTCCTACGAGCAGTACTTC. This codes for CSARGRLATSYEQYF.

This clonotype was seen repeatedly, ten times or more. The V and J genes are TRBV7-6 and TRBJ1-1, with TRBD1 matching over 8 bases. The CDR3 spans 14 residues. CDR1 is SGHVS and CDR2 is FNYEAQ in the germline V gene. Trimming took 0 bases from V and 4 from J; bases not matched to a gene: 1. CDR3 protein: CASSLAQGATEAFF. DNA for the CDR3: TGTGCCAGCAGCTTAGCGCAGGGGGCCACTGAAGCTTTCTTT.

Note on this clonotype: The junction does not match germline at one end; this may be a read error. The gene calls are TRBV11-2 and TRBJ2-7; D is undetermined. The V gene's germline CDR1 is SGHAT and CDR2 FQNNGV. The CDR3 runs 15 residues. Written as DNA, the CDR3 is TGTGCCAGCACCTTAGACCCAGGCCATACGGCAGAGCAGTACTTC. Translating it yields CASTLDPGHTAEQYF.